These T cell receptor beta chains were read from a single sample in a study of blood T cell repertoires in COVID-19. Generated by immunoSEQ multiplex PCR, the TCRdb table keeps only in-frame clones and is missing some. The table includes approximately 190,000 clones, 80% to 90% detected once. Sequences were obtained from peripheral blood. All receptors derive from a man younger than 40 with active or convalescent COVID-19. Both conserved end residues are part of each CDR3. D genes are given only for firm matches. A row's size may be missing; if present it is once, few, many or a size class.

v_gene: TRBV21-1; j_gene: TRBJ2-3; abundance: -; d_gene: -; CDR3aa: CASSKVVAGERTDTQYF; CDR3nt: TGTGCCAGCAGCAAAGTAGTGGCGGGAGAGAGGACAGATACGCAGTATTTT
v_gene: TRBV3-1/TRBV3-2; j_gene: TRBJ1-1; abundance: -; d_gene: -; CDR3aa: CASSQHRDIENTEAFF; CDR3nt: TGTGCCAGCAGCCAACACCGGGACATTGAGAACACTGAAGCTTTCTTT
v_gene: TRBV19; j_gene: TRBJ2-7; abundance: -; d_gene: -; CDR3aa: CASAAGINYEQYF; CDR3nt: TGTGCCAGTGCGGCAGGGATCAACTACGAGCAGTACTTC
v_gene: TRBV30; j_gene: TRBJ1-6; abundance: few; d_gene: TRBD1; CDR3aa: CAQKPGQGTKNSPLHF; CDR3nt: TGTGCCCAAAAACCGGGACAGGGAACTAAAAATTCACCCCTCCACTTT
v_gene: TRBV7-2; j_gene: TRBJ2-1; abundance: -; d_gene: -; CDR3aa: CASSFDRSYNEQFF; CDR3nt: TGTGCCAGCAGCTTCGACAGATCCTACAATGAGCAGTTCTTC
v_gene: TRBV6-1; j_gene: TRBJ1-5; abundance: -; d_gene: -; CDR3aa: CASSEDLTGEPQHF; CDR3nt: TGTGCCAGCAGTGAAGATCTGACGGGGGAGCCCCAGCATTTT
v_gene: TRBV7-3; j_gene: TRBJ2-3; abundance: once; d_gene: TRBD2; CDR3aa: CASSYGGSTDTQYF; CDR3nt: TGTGCCAGCAGCTACGGGGGGAGCACAGATACGCAGTATTTT
v_gene: TRBV10-1; j_gene: TRBJ2-3; abundance: once; d_gene: TRBD2; CDR3aa: CASSEPGLGTDTQYF; CDR3nt: TGCGCCAGCAGTGAGCCGGGACTAGGCACAGATACGCAGTATTTT
v_gene: TRBV20-1; j_gene: TRBJ1-2; abundance: once; d_gene: TRBD1; CDR3aa: CSADRDSGYTF; CDR3nt: TGCAGTGCCGACAGGGACTCTGGCTACACCTTC
v_gene: TRBV9; j_gene: TRBJ1-5; abundance: -; d_gene: -; CDR3aa: CASSATGSQPQHF; CDR3nt: TGTGCCAGCAGCGCCACAGGGTCTCAGCCCCAGCATTTT
v_gene: TRBV15; j_gene: TRBJ2-1; abundance: -; d_gene: TRBD1; CDR3aa: CATSPRQGTQQFF; CDR3nt: TGTGCCACCAGCCCTAGACAGGGAACCCAGCAGTTCTTC
v_gene: TRBV10-1; j_gene: TRBJ2-7; abundance: -; d_gene: TRBD1; CDR3aa: CASSLSTGAYEQYF; CDR3nt: TGCGCCAGCAGTTTATCGACAGGGGCCTACGAGCAGTACTTC
v_gene: TRBV6-6; j_gene: TRBJ2-7; abundance: -; d_gene: TRBD1; CDR3aa: CASSQTGYQEEQYF; CDR3nt: TGTGCCAGCAGTCAGACAGGGTACCAGGAGGAGCAGTACTTC
v_gene: TRBV27; j_gene: TRBJ2-1; abundance: -; d_gene: -; CDR3aa: CASSLSAGGTHNEQFF; CDR3nt: TGTGCCAGCAGTTTATCGGCAGGGGGGACTCACAATGAGCAGTTCTTC
v_gene: TRBV6-5; j_gene: TRBJ2-7; abundance: once; d_gene: -; CDR3aa: CASSSYDRTYEQYF; CDR3nt: TGTGCCAGCAGTTCCTACGACAGGACCTACGAGCAGTACTTC
v_gene: TRBV29-1; j_gene: TRBJ2-3; abundance: -; d_gene: TRBD2; CDR3aa: CSALAGEGTDTQYF; CDR3nt: TGCAGCGCCTTAGCGGGAGAGGGAACAGATACGCAGTATTTT
v_gene: TRBV7-9; j_gene: TRBJ1-4; abundance: -; d_gene: TRBD1; CDR3aa: CASSLGGGPNEKLFF; CDR3nt: TGTGCCAGCAGCTTAGGAGGGGGCCCTAATGAAAAACTGTTTTTT
v_gene: TRBV7-9; j_gene: TRBJ2-1; abundance: -; d_gene: TRBD2; CDR3aa: CASSLFFSGRADEQFF; CDR3nt: TGTGCCAGCAGCTTATTTTTTAGCGGGAGGGCCGATGAGCAGTTCTTC
v_gene: TRBV7-2; j_gene: TRBJ2-7; abundance: -; d_gene: -; CDR3aa: CASSLRLSDQAIF; CDR3nt: TGTGCCAGCAGCTTAAGGTTGTCGGATCAGGCGATCTTC
v_gene: TRBV29-1; j_gene: TRBJ1-3; abundance: -; d_gene: -; CDR3aa: CSVEDRALAGGNTIYF; CDR3nt: TGCAGCGTTGAAGACCGGGCCCTTGCGGGGGGAAACACCATATATTTT
v_gene: TRBV18; j_gene: TRBJ1-1; abundance: -; d_gene: -; CDR3aa: CASSRDTLGTEAFF; CDR3nt: TGTGCCAGCTCCCGGGACACCTTGGGCACTGAAGCTTTCTTT
v_gene: TRBV25-1; j_gene: TRBJ1-6; abundance: -; d_gene: TRBD1; CDR3aa: CASRGQAALDSPLHF; CDR3nt: TGTGCCAGCAGGGGACAGGCCGCTTTGGATTCACCCCTCCACTTT
v_gene: TRBV10-3; j_gene: TRBJ1-1; abundance: -; d_gene: -; CDR3aa: CAISDQMNTEAFF; CDR3nt: TGTGCCATCAGTGACCAGATGAACACTGAAGCTTTCTTT
v_gene: TRBV7-8; j_gene: TRBJ1-1; abundance: -; d_gene: TRBD1; CDR3aa: CASSLVTGLTEAFF; CDR3nt: TGTGCCAGCAGCTTAGTGACAGGGCTAACTGAAGCTTTCTTT
v_gene: TRBV19; j_gene: TRBJ2-4; abundance: -; d_gene: TRBD1; CDR3aa: CASSISTGTAWENIQYF; CDR3nt: TGTGCCAGTAGTATATCGACCGGGACAGCTTGGGAAAACATTCAGTACTTC
v_gene: TRBV6-5; j_gene: TRBJ1-4; abundance: -; d_gene: TRBD1; CDR3aa: CASSLAGTGNEKLFF; CDR3nt: TGTGCCAGCAGCCTTGCCGGGACAGGGAACGAAAAACTGTTTTTT
v_gene: TRBV7-2; j_gene: TRBJ1-5; abundance: -; d_gene: TRBD1; CDR3aa: CASSRSGDRDQPQHF; CDR3nt: TGTGCCAGCAGCCGTTCAGGGGACAGGGATCAGCCCCAGCATTTT
v_gene: TRBV7-9; j_gene: TRBJ2-5; abundance: -; d_gene: TRBD1; CDR3aa: CASSLKRQGQETQYF; CDR3nt: TGTGCCAGCAGCTTAAAACGACAGGGGCAAGAGACCCAGTACTTC
v_gene: TRBV25-1; j_gene: TRBJ2-6; abundance: -; d_gene: -; CDR3aa: CASKKPGTGANVLTF; CDR3nt: TGTGCCTCGAAAAAACCCGGGACTGGGGCCAACGTCCTGACTTTC
v_gene: TRBV30; j_gene: TRBJ1-1; abundance: -; d_gene: -; CDR3aa: CASASTANTEAFF; CDR3nt: TGTGCCTCCGCTTCGACAGCGAACACTGAAGCTTTCTTT
v_gene: TRBV10-2; j_gene: TRBJ2-5; abundance: -; d_gene: -; CDR3aa: CASAELGGRRKETQYF; CDR3nt: TGCGCCAGCGCTGAATTAGGAGGACGGAGGAAAGAGACCCAGTACTTC
v_gene: TRBV19; j_gene: TRBJ2-3; abundance: -; d_gene: -; CDR3aa: CASSMWGSTDTQYF; CDR3nt: TGTGCCAGTAGTATGTGGGGCAGCACAGATACGCAGTATTTT
v_gene: TRBV2; j_gene: TRBJ2-3; abundance: -; d_gene: TRBD2; CDR3aa: CASSDPAGVTDTQYF; CDR3nt: TGTGCCAGCAGTGACCCAGCGGGGGTCACAGATACGCAGTATTTT
v_gene: TRBV27; j_gene: TRBJ2-2; abundance: -; d_gene: -; CDR3aa: CASSLFQGGNTGELFF; CDR3nt: TGTGCCAGCAGTTTATTTCAGGGGGGGAACACCGGGGAGCTGTTTTTT
v_gene: TRBV3-1/TRBV3-2; j_gene: TRBJ1-3; abundance: -; d_gene: -; CDR3aa: CASRLTGPSGNTIYF; CDR3nt: TGTGCCAGCAGACTCACAGGGCCCTCTGGAAACACCATATATTTT
v_gene: TRBV19; j_gene: TRBJ1-5; abundance: -; d_gene: -; CDR3aa: CASSILGRGGTLPQHF; CDR3nt: TGTGCCAGTAGTATATTGGGCCGGGGGGGCACGTTGCCCCAGCATTTT
v_gene: TRBV9; j_gene: TRBJ2-3; abundance: -; d_gene: TRBD2; CDR3aa: CASSPTSLYSDTQYF; CDR3nt: TGTGCCAGCAGCCCGACTAGCCTATATTCAGATACGCAGTATTTT
v_gene: TRBV5-6; j_gene: TRBJ2-3; abundance: -; d_gene: -; CDR3aa: CASLEDKGSRRSTDTQYF; CDR3nt: TGTGCCAGCCTAGAGGATAAGGGGTCACGTCGAAGCACAGATACGCAGTATTTT
v_gene: TRBV12-3/TRBV12-4; j_gene: TRBJ1-1; abundance: -; d_gene: -; CDR3aa: CASSSRPITEAFF; CDR3nt: TGTGCCAGCAGTTCGCGGCCGATCACTGAAGCTTTCTTT
v_gene: TRBV5-1; j_gene: TRBJ1-1; abundance: -; d_gene: -; CDR3aa: CASSLGGGNTEAFF; CDR3nt: TGCGCCAGCAGCTTGGGCGGGGGGAACACTGAAGCTTTCTTT
v_gene: TRBV5-5; j_gene: TRBJ1-2; abundance: -; d_gene: -; CDR3aa: CASSLLATESYGYTF; CDR3nt: TGTGCCAGCAGCTTGCTCGCGACAGAATCCTATGGCTACACCTTC